These T cell receptor beta chains were read from a single sample in a study of T cell repertoires in cytomegalovirus infection. TCRdb re-analysed the reads in MiXCR, keeping a single row per CDR3 protein. This table has 600,000 to 800,000 distinct CDR3 sequences, more than 20% appearing once. Sequenced: CD8+ T cells from PBMCs. The receptors stem from a human donor in good health (CMV status not recorded). Some clones in this sample may be carry-over from other donors' samples. CDR3s include the opening cysteine and the closing phenylalanine or tryptophan. A D gene is named only where the DNA matches it firmly. Some rows have no size entry. The others give once, few or many, or a class for an expanded clone.

CDR3nt: TGTGCCAGCAGTTTGGACGGTTTGGGGGGCTACACCTTC; CDR3aa: CASSLDGLGGYTF; d_gene: NA; j_gene: TRBJ1-2; abundance: NA; v_gene: TRBV28
CDR3nt: TGTGCCAGCAGTACCTCTCGCACTGAAGCTTTCTTT; CDR3aa: CASSTSRTEAFF; d_gene: NA; j_gene: TRBJ1-1; abundance: few; v_gene: TRBV27
CDR3nt: TGTGCCAGCAGTACACCAAAGGGACAGGGGGCAATACTAGCCAAAAACATTCAGTACTTC; CDR3aa: CASSTPKGQGAILAKNIQYF; d_gene: TRBD1; j_gene: TRBJ2-4; abundance: few; v_gene: TRBV28
CDR3nt: TGTGCCAGCAGAATCACTAGCGCCCGAAGGAACACCGGGGAGCTGTTTTTT; CDR3aa: CASRITSARRNTGELFF; d_gene: TRBD2; j_gene: TRBJ2-2; abundance: NA; v_gene: TRBV6-2/TRBV6-3
CDR3nt: TGTGCCACCGGGACAGCGGACACCGGGGAGCTGTTTTTT; CDR3aa: CATGTADTGELFF; d_gene: TRBD1; j_gene: TRBJ2-2; abundance: few; v_gene: TRBV24-1
CDR3nt: TGTGCCAGCATTTTTTTGTTAGATAGCAATCAGCCCCAGCATTTT; CDR3aa: CASIFLLDSNQPQHF; d_gene: NA; j_gene: TRBJ1-5; abundance: NA; v_gene: TRBV6-1
CDR3nt: TGTGCCAGCAGTGAAGACAGGGTGTATGAGCAGTTCTTC; CDR3aa: CASSEDRVYEQFF; d_gene: NA; j_gene: TRBJ2-1; abundance: many; v_gene: TRBV6-1
CDR3nt: TGTGCCAGCAGACTAGCGGACGAGCAGTACTTC; CDR3aa: CASRLADEQYF; d_gene: TRBD2; j_gene: TRBJ2-7; abundance: few; v_gene: TRBV6-5
CDR3nt: TGTGCCAGTAGTATTGAGACAGGGATAGCCTACAATGAGCAGTTCTTC; CDR3aa: CASSIETGIAYNEQFF; d_gene: TRBD1; j_gene: TRBJ2-1; abundance: NA; v_gene: TRBV19
CDR3nt: TGTGCCAGCAGCTTACGAGGGGGGGGAACCGGGGAGCTGTTTTTT; CDR3aa: CASSLRGGGTGELFF; d_gene: NA; j_gene: TRBJ2-2; abundance: many; v_gene: TRBV7-8
CDR3nt: TGCGGAATTACAGTGAACACTGAAGCTTTCTTT; CDR3aa: CGITVNTEAFF; d_gene: NA; j_gene: TRBJ1-1; abundance: NA; v_gene: TRBV20-1
CDR3nt: TGTGCCAGCAGTTACTCGAAATACAATGAGCAGTTCTTC; CDR3aa: CASSYSKYNEQFF; d_gene: NA; j_gene: TRBJ2-1; abundance: NA; v_gene: TRBV6-6
CDR3nt: TGTGCCAGCAGTTCGGGACTAGCGGGGGGCGGTACGCAGTATTTT; CDR3aa: CASSSGLAGGGTQYF; d_gene: TRBD2; j_gene: TRBJ2-3; abundance: few; v_gene: TRBV28
CDR3nt: TGTGCCAGCAGCCGAACTTGGATAGACCTCGTCTCGAACACTGAAGCTTTCTTT; CDR3aa: CASSRTWIDLVSNTEAFF; d_gene: NA; j_gene: TRBJ1-1; abundance: few; v_gene: TRBV28
CDR3nt: TGTGCCAGCAGCCCAACGACGACAGGGGGCTATGGCTACACCTTC; CDR3aa: CASSPTTTGGYGYTF; d_gene: TRBD1; j_gene: TRBJ1-2; abundance: many; v_gene: TRBV7-9
CDR3nt: TGTGCCAGCAGTTCACAGATCCAAGAGACCCAGTACTTC; CDR3aa: CASSSQIQETQYF; d_gene: NA; j_gene: TRBJ2-5; abundance: NA; v_gene: TRBV28
CDR3nt: TGTGCCAGCAGTTTGCCCCTCCTCTATGGCTACACCTTC; CDR3aa: CASSLPLLYGYTF; d_gene: NA; j_gene: TRBJ1-2; abundance: NA; v_gene: TRBV28
CDR3nt: TGTGCCAGCAGTCTCACCGACCGGGACAGAAAAGAGACCCAGTACTTC; CDR3aa: CASSLTDRDRKETQYF; d_gene: TRBD1; j_gene: TRBJ2-5; abundance: few; v_gene: TRBV28
CDR3nt: TGCAGTGCTCGAGGGGAGTTGGGCACTGAAGCTTTCTTT; CDR3aa: CSARGELGTEAFF; d_gene: NA; j_gene: TRBJ1-1; abundance: few; v_gene: TRBV20-1
CDR3nt: TGTGCCAGCAACCGGGACAGGAACACTGAAGCTTTCTTT; CDR3aa: CASNRDRNTEAFF; d_gene: TRBD1; j_gene: TRBJ1-1; abundance: NA; v_gene: TRBV6-5
CDR3nt: TGTGCCAGCAGTTACTCAGAGTCCCCCAATTCACCCCTCCACTTT; CDR3aa: CASSYSESPNSPLHF; d_gene: NA; j_gene: TRBJ1-6; abundance: NA; v_gene: TRBV6-5
CDR3nt: TGCAGTGCTGGCGGGACTCTTAGGAATGAAAAACTGTTTTTT; CDR3aa: CSAGGTLRNEKLFF; d_gene: NA; j_gene: TRBJ1-4; abundance: NA; v_gene: TRBV20-1
CDR3nt: TGTGCCAGCAGGCAATTGACAGGGATGGGCGGCTACACCTTC; CDR3aa: CASRQLTGMGGYTF; d_gene: TRBD1; j_gene: TRBJ1-2; abundance: once; v_gene: TRBV5-6
CDR3nt: TGCAGTGCTAGTGAACTAGCGGGGACCTCCTACGAGCAGTACTTC; CDR3aa: CSASELAGTSYEQYF; d_gene: TRBD2; j_gene: TRBJ2-7; abundance: few; v_gene: TRBV20-1
CDR3nt: TGTGCCAGCAGCTTGGTACCCCTAGCGGGGGGCCTACAAGAGACCCAGTACTTC; CDR3aa: CASSLVPLAGGLQETQYF; d_gene: TRBD2; j_gene: TRBJ2-5; abundance: NA; v_gene: TRBV5-6
CDR3nt: TGTGCCACCCGGAGTGGCGGGGGGGCCGGTGAGCAGTTCTTC; CDR3aa: CATRSGGGAGEQFF; d_gene: TRBD2; j_gene: TRBJ2-1; abundance: many; v_gene: TRBV24-1
CDR3nt: TGCAGTGCTAGGTCTAAGACAGGGGTGTACTTTGGCTACACCTTC; CDR3aa: CSARSKTGVYFGYTF; d_gene: TRBD1; j_gene: TRBJ1-2; abundance: NA; v_gene: TRBV20-1
CDR3nt: TGTGCCACCAGTGATTTGAGGACGGGCGAGCAGTACTTC; CDR3aa: CATSDLRTGEQYF; d_gene: NA; j_gene: TRBJ2-7; abundance: few; v_gene: TRBV24-1
CDR3nt: TGTGCCAGCAGCCCGGAGGGGGGGCGCAATCAGCCCCAGCATTTT; CDR3aa: CASSPEGGRNQPQHF; d_gene: NA; j_gene: TRBJ1-5; abundance: many; v_gene: TRBV11-2
CDR3nt: TGCGCCAGCAGCGAAGGTATAGGGTTGGCAGATACGCAGTATTTT; CDR3aa: CASSEGIGLADTQYF; d_gene: NA; j_gene: TRBJ2-3; abundance: few; v_gene: TRBV4-1
CDR3nt: TGTGCCAGCAGCTTACGGACTAGCGGGGGCTATAAGCAGTTCTTC; CDR3aa: CASSLRTSGGYKQFF; d_gene: TRBD2; j_gene: TRBJ2-1; abundance: NA; v_gene: TRBV11-2
CDR3nt: TGTGCCAGCAGCTCCATTTTTTCTCACCAAGAGACCCAGTACTTC; CDR3aa: CASSSIFSHQETQYF; d_gene: NA; j_gene: TRBJ2-5; abundance: many; v_gene: TRBV7-6
CDR3nt: TGTGCCAGCAGTTTAGACAATAACTATGGCTACACCTTC; CDR3aa: CASSLDNNYGYTF; d_gene: NA; j_gene: TRBJ1-2; abundance: many; v_gene: TRBV28
CDR3nt: TGTGCCATTGGGATTCAAGAGACCCAGTACTTC; CDR3aa: CAIGIQETQYF; d_gene: NA; j_gene: TRBJ2-5; abundance: NA; v_gene: TRBV10-3
CDR3nt: TGTGCCAGCAGCCCTTTAGCGGCAGCCGCCTACGAGCAGTACTTC; CDR3aa: CASSPLAAAAYEQYF; d_gene: NA; j_gene: TRBJ2-7; abundance: many; v_gene: TRBV7-2
CDR3nt: TGTGCCAGCAGCACGAACCGGGGCCCTGGGCTCACCGGGGAGCTGTTTTTT; CDR3aa: CASSTNRGPGLTGELFF; d_gene: NA; j_gene: TRBJ2-2; abundance: few; v_gene: TRBV13
CDR3nt: TGTGCCATCAGTGATCCTTTAGGACAGGGGCCTCACTACGAGCAGTACTTC; CDR3aa: CAISDPLGQGPHYEQYF; d_gene: TRBD1; j_gene: TRBJ2-7; abundance: NA; v_gene: TRBV10-3
CDR3nt: TGTGCCAGCCGGGGGCTAGCGGAGACCCAGTACTTC; CDR3aa: CASRGLAETQYF; d_gene: NA; j_gene: TRBJ2-5; abundance: NA; v_gene: TRBV27
CDR3nt: TGTGCCAGCAGTTACACCGTCGTCGGGGACTCCGGGGCCAACGTCCTGACTTTC; CDR3aa: CASSYTVVGDSGANVLTF; d_gene: NA; j_gene: TRBJ2-6; abundance: many; v_gene: TRBV6-5
CDR3nt: TGTGCTAGCAGCACAGGGAGGCCAGATACGCAGTATTTT; CDR3aa: CASSTGRPDTQYF; d_gene: NA; j_gene: TRBJ2-3; abundance: NA; v_gene: TRBV7-7
CDR3nt: TGCAGCGTTGTTCAGGGGAACACTGAAGCTTTCTTT; CDR3aa: CSVVQGNTEAFF; d_gene: NA; j_gene: TRBJ1-1; abundance: few; v_gene: TRBV29-1
CDR3nt: TGCAGCGGCGGGGGGAGGGACACTGAAGCTTTCTTT; CDR3aa: CSGGGRDTEAFF; d_gene: NA; j_gene: TRBJ1-1; abundance: NA; v_gene: TRBV29-1
CDR3nt: TGTGCCAGCAGACCCAGGGGCCGGATAGATCAGCCCCAGCATTTT; CDR3aa: CASRPRGRIDQPQHF; d_gene: NA; j_gene: TRBJ1-5; abundance: NA; v_gene: TRBV6-6
CDR3nt: TGTGCCAGCAGCTTAGGAGGCTGGAGCTCCTACAATGAGCAGTTCTTC; CDR3aa: CASSLGGWSSYNEQFF; d_gene: NA; j_gene: TRBJ2-1; abundance: many; v_gene: TRBV7-9
CDR3nt: TGTGCCAGCAGACAACATCCGACAGCAGATACGCAGTATTTT; CDR3aa: CASRQHPTADTQYF; d_gene: NA; j_gene: TRBJ2-3; abundance: NA; v_gene: TRBV6-2/TRBV6-3
CDR3nt: TGTGCCAGCAGCTTAGGGGGGGGGGCGTCTGGAAACACCATATATTTT; CDR3aa: CASSLGGGASGNTIYF; d_gene: NA; j_gene: TRBJ1-3; abundance: NA; v_gene: TRBV7-3